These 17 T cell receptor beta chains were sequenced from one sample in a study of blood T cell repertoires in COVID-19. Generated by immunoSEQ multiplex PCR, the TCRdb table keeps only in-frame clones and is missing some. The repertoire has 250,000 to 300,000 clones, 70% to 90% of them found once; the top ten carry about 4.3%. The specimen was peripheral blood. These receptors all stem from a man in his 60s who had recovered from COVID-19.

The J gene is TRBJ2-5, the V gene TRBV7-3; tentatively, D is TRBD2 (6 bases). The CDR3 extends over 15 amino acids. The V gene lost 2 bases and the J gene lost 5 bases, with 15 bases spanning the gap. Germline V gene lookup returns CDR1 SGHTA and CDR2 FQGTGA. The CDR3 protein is CASSLAGSHAETQYF. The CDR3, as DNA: TGTGCCAGCAGCTTAGCGGGGTCCCACGCTGAGACCCAGTACTTC.

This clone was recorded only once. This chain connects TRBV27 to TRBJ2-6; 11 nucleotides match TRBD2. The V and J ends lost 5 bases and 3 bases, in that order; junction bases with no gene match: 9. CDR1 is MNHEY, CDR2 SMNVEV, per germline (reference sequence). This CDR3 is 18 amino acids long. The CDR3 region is CASSKATSGMVGANVLTF. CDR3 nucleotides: TGTGCCAGCAGTAAAGCGACTAGCGGGATGGTTGGGGCCAACGTCCTGACTTTC.

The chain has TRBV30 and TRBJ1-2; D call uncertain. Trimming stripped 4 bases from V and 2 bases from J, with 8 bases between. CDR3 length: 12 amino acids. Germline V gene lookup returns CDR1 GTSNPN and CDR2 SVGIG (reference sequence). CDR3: CAWKGGNYGYTF. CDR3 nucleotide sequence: TGTGCCTGGAAAGGAGGAAACTATGGCTACACCTTC.

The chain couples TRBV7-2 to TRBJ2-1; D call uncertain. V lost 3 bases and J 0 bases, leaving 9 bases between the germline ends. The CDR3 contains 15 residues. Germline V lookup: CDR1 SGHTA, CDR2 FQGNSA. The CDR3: CASSFQQSSYNEQFF. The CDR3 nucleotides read TGTGCCAGCAGCTTCCAACAAAGCTCCTACAATGAGCAGTTCTTC.

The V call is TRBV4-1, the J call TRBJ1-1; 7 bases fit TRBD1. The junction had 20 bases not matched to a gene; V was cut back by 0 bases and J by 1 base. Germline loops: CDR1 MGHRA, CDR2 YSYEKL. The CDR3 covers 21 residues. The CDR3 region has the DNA TGCGCCAGCAGCCAAGATCGAGGGGGCGCGTTCGGAGAAAGAGAGAACACTGAAGCTTTCTTT. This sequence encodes CASSQDRGGAFGERENTEAFF.

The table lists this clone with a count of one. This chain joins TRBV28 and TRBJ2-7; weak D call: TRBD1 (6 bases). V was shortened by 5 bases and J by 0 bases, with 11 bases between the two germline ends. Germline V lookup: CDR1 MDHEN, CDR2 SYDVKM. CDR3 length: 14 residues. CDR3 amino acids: CASSKQGTSYEQYF. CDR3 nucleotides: TGTGCCAGCAGTAAGCAGGGGACCTCCTACGAGCAGTACTTC. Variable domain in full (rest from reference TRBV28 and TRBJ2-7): DVKVTQSSRYLVKRTGEKVFLECVQDMDHENMFWYRQDPGLGLRLIYFSYDVKMKEKGDIPEGYSVSREKKERFSLILESASTNQTSMYLCASSKQGTSYEQYFGPGTRLTVT.

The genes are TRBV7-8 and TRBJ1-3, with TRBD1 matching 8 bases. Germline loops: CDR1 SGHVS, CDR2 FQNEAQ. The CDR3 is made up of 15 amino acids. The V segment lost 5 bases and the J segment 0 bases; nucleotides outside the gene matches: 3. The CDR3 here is CASSTGGNSGNTIYF. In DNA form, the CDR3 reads TGTGCCAGCAGCACAGGGGGAAACTCTGGAAACACCATATATTTT.

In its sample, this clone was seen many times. CDR3 in amino acids: CASSQDRRRRNTIYF. The CDR3, as DNA: TGTGCCAGTAGTCAGGACAGGCGGAGAAGAAACACCATATATTTT. V gene TRBV19 combines with J gene TRBJ1-3, with TRBD1 matching 7 bases. Germline assignment: CDR1 LNHDA and CDR2 SQIVND (reference sequence). The length of the CDR3 is 15 residues. Trimming cost V 5 bases and J 5 bases; bases outside gene matches: 9.

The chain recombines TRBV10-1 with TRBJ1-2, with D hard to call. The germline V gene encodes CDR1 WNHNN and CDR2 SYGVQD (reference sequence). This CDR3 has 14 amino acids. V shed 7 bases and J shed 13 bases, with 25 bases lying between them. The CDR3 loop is CASIKHVRKADSTF. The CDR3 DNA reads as TGCGCCAGCATCAAACATGTGCGGAAAGCCGACTCCACCTTC.

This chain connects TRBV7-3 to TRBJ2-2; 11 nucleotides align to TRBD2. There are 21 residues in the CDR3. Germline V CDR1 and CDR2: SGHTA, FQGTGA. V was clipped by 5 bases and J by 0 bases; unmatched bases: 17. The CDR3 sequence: CASSPRPLAGGWRTNTGELFF. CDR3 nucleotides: TGTGCCAGCAGCCCCCGCCCTCTAGCGGGGGGTTGGAGAACGAACACCGGGGAGCTGTTTTTT.

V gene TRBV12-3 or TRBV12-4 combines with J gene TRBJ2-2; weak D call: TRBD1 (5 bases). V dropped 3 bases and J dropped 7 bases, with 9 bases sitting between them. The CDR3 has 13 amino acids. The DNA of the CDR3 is TGTGCCAGCAGTTTTAAGGGGCACGGGGAGCTGTTTTTT. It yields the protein CASSFKGHGELFF.

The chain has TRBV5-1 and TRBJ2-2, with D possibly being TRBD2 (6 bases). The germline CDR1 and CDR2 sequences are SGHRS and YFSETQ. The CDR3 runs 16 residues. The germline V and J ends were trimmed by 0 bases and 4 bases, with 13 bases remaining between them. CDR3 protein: CASSLGPGEGTGELFF. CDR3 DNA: TGCGCCAGCAGCTTGGGGCCGGGAGAGGGCACCGGGGAGCTGTTTTTT.

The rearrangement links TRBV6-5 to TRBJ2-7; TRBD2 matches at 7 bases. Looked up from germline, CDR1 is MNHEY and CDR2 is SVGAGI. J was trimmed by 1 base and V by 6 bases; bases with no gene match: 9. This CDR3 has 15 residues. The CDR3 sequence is CASRSGTAKSYEQYF. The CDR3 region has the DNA TGTGCCAGCAGGAGCGGGACGGCGAAATCCTACGAGCAGTACTTC.

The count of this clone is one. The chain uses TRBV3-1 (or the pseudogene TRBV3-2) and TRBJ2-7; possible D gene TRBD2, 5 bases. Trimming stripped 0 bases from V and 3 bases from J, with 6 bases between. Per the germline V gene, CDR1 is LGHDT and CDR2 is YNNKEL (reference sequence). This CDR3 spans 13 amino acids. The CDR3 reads CASSQDEGYEQYF. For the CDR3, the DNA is TGTGCCAGCAGCCAAGATGAGGGCTACGAGCAGTACTTC.

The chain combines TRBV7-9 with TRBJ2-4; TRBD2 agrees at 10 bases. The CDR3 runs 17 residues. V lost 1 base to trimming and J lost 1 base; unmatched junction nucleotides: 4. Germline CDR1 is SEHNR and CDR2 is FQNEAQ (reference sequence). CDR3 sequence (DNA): TGTGCCAGCAGCTTAGAGCGGGGGGGCCTCGCCAAAAACATTCAGTACTTC. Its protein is CASSLERGGLAKNIQYF.

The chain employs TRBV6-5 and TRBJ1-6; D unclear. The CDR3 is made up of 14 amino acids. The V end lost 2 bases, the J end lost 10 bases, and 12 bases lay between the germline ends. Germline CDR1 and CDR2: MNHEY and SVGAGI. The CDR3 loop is CASSYVPHGSPLHF. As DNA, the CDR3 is TGTGCCAGCAGTTACGTACCTCATGGCTCACCCCTCCACTTT.

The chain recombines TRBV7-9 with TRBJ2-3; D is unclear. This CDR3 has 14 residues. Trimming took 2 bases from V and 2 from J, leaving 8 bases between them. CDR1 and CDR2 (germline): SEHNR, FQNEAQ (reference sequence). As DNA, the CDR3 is TGTGCCAGCAGCTTACGTGAGGTCACAGATACGCAGTATTTT. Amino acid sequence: CASSLREVTDTQYF. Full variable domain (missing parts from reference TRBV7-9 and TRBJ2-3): DTGVSQNPRHKITKRGQNVTFRCDPISEHNRLYWYRQTLGQGPEFLTYFQNEAQLEKSRLLSDRFSAERPKGSFSTLEIQRTEQGDSAMYLCASSLREVTDTQYFGPGTRLTVL.